The source of this T cell receptor (delta chain) is a study of γδ T cells in repeated Plasmodium falciparum infection. V was shortened by 0 bases and J by 1 base, with 23 bases between the two germline ends. The CDR3 is 19 residues long. Germline CDR1 reads GEAIGNYY; CDR2 reads EKD. Bulk repertoires came from Vgamma9/Vdelta2+ or Vdelta2-negative gammadelta T cells flow-sorted from PBMC. TCRdb fed the multiplex PCR reads to CATT. The top ten hold 9.6% of the sample, which has approximately 90,000 delta-chain clones, 0.8% to 1% seen once. The chain recombines TRDV2 with TRDJ1; possible D gene TRDD2, 6 bases. TCRdb lists no J gene, so it was determined here by aligning the DNA to germline. The sample taken for sequencing was gamma-delta T cells from blood. The clonotype originates from a pool of human donors (malaria-infected and uninfected, not separated). CDR3 region: CACDTVGPTPSGRTDKLIF. The CDR3 DNA sequence: TGTGCCTGTGACACCGTCGGTCCTACGCCTTCTGGCCGCACCGATAAACTCATCTTT.